This TCR beta chain appears in the sequencing data of a study of CD8+CD57+ T cells in acquired aplastic anemia (dated by TCRdb to 2017 to 2018). Background on the whole study: DNA extracted from sorted CD4+ and CD8+ cells had a mean of approximately 3.4 ug, with a range of 0.2 to 27.4 ug. For healthy donor samples, the average read count was around 9.8 million for CD4+ cells and around 12 million for CD8+ cells. The study at large found these results: Around 30 CD8+ CDR3 sequences were shared between patients and controls but appeared highly expressed in patients and within their immunodominant clones. No significant difference in CD8+ Simpson's diversity was found between patients and healthy controls (P=0.060).

The study deep-sequenced TCR repertoires of sorted CD4+ and CD8+ blood T cells from severe aplastic anemia patients and healthy subjects. Ficoll-Paque density gradient centrifugation was used to isolate peripheral blood mononuclear cells. Before DNA extraction, CD4+ and CD8+ T cells were sorted with FACS or magnetic beads. The junction shows trimming of 5 bases on V and 6 bases on J, plus 14 bases between the germline ends. CDR1 and CDR2, per the germline V gene, are LGHNT and FRNRAP. There are 14 amino acids in the CDR3, from cysteine to phenylalanine inclusive. Of the read, only the CDR3 DNA is kept; its 42 bases are in frame from base 1. This clonotype was seen repeatedly, ten times or more. This clone's antigen is unknown. Base qualities are not provided; no much larger clone lies one nucleotide away. Genomic DNA served as template for TCR beta VDJ combination and CDR3 sequence profiling. An Illumina HiSeq 2000 was the platform used for TCR repertoire sequencing. As for how the authors treated the data: Repertoire assessment relied on Simpson's diversity index, CDR3 size and DJ length profiles, and TRBV/TRBJ rearrangement plots. The immunodominant clone was defined as the most abundant DNA sequence in deep sequencing data. CDR3 amino acid sequences were checked for sharing across subjects and were also compared against the VDJdb database and published repertoires. TCRdb reworked the public reads: Q25 trimming with fastp, MiXCR clone assembly, productive beta chains retained. Each CDR3 protein gets just one entry, which takes the most common genes and DNA from the rows behind it. TCRdb, not the original authors, processed these V and J calls. In this sample the table shows 150,000 or so distinct CDR3 sequences, 55% to 80% of which occur a single time. 45% of the sample lies in the top ten.

The chain is encoded by TRBV12-5 joined to TRBJ2-1, with the D segment identity uncertain. The sample comprised sorted CD4+, CD8+, or CD8+CD57+ T cells (not recorded which) from PBMCs. The TCR was taken from a human donor in good health. The bases read TGTGCTAGTGGTCCTGCCCCCCTAAGCAATGAGCAGTTCTTC. The encoded protein is CASGPAPLSNEQFF.